Each of the 8 T cell receptor beta chains below was sequenced from the same sample in a study of early stage breast cancer tumors. Sequenced by immunoSEQ multiplex PCR; TCRdb stores in-frame clones only, minus some. The repertoire holds roughly 30,000 clones, with 75% to 90% as singletons. Input material: blood. The receptors here all came from a person in their sixties or seventies with breast cancer.

This chain uses TRBV6-1 with TRBJ2-3, with 11 bases lining up with TRBD1. V lost 8 bases and J lost 2; bases outside the gene matches: 6. This CDR3 has 15 amino acids. Per germline, CDR1 MNHNS and CDR2 SASEGT. The CDR3 reads CASRDRGSPTDTQYF. The CDR3 DNA sequence: TGTGCCAGCCGGGACAGGGGGTCACCCACAGATACGCAGTATTTT.

This rearrangement joins TRBV9 to TRBJ2-2; maybe TRBD2 (5 bases). V was trimmed by 5 bases and J by 3 bases, leaving 8 bases between them. CDR3 length: 13 residues. CDR1 SGDLS and CDR2 YYNGEE come from the germline V gene. CDR3 sequence reads: CASREVDTGELFF. The DNA of the CDR3 is TGTGCCAGCAGGGAGGTTGACACCGGGGAGCTGTTTTTT.

The V call is TRBV7-2, the J call TRBJ1-4; D remains unclear. The length of the CDR3 is 15 residues. Trimming stripped 0 bases from V and 0 bases from J, with 5 bases between. From germline, CDR1 is SGHTA and CDR2 FQGNSA. DNA of the CDR3: TGTGCCAGCAGCTTAGCCGGTGCAACTAATGAAAAACTGTTTTTT. This encodes CASSLAGATNEKLFF. Variable domain in full (rest from reference TRBV7-2 and TRBJ1-4): GAGVSQSPSNKVTEKGKDVELRCDPISGHTALYWYRQSLGQGLEFLIYFQGNSAPDKSGLPSDRFSAERTGGSVSTLTIQRTQQEDSAVYLCASSLAGATNEKLFFGSGTQLSVL.

This clone came up once. The V call is TRBV28, the J call TRBJ2-5; 11 nucleotides line up with TRBD2. The CDR3 consists of 15 residues. The germline gives CDR1 MDHEN, CDR2 SYDVKM. V lost 6 bases, J lost 3 bases, and 6 bases stayed unmatched. Here the CDR3 DNA reads TGTGCCAGCAGCCCGCCGACTAGCGGGGAAGAGACCCAGTACTTC. Its translation: CASSPPTSGEETQYF.

The chain employs TRBV15 and TRBJ1-5; 7 bases line up with TRBD1. The CDR3 runs to 15 residues. V was pared by 6 bases and J by 6 bases, with 11 bases of the junction left unmatched. Germline V lookup: CDR1 LNHNV, CDR2 YYDKDF (reference sequence). This CDR3 reads CATRKQGRTGQPQHF. The CDR3 bases are TGTGCCACCAGGAAACAGGGGCGGACAGGTCAGCCCCAGCATTTT.

V and J are TRBV18 and TRBJ1-5; 11 bases fit TRBD1. The CDR3 length is 15 residues. The V and J ends lost 4 bases and 7 bases, in that order; junction bases with no gene match: 6. The germline CDR1 and CDR2 sequences are KGHSH and LQKENI. DNA for the CDR3: TGTGCCAGCTCACTGGGACAGGGGGGCAGACAGCCCCAGCATTTT. It codes for CASSLGQGGRQPQHF.

The V gene is TRBV27, the J gene TRBJ2-7, with 8 bases aligning to TRBD2. V was pared by 5 bases and J by 4 bases, with 10 bases of the junction left unmatched. The CDR3 contains 15 residues. Germline CDR1 and CDR2: MNHEY and SMNVEV (reference sequence). The CDR3 spells CASSRLPGLEYEQYF. For the CDR3, the DNA is TGTGCCAGCAGTAGGCTACCGGGACTAGAATACGAGCAGTACTTC.

V gene TRBV18 combines with J gene TRBJ1-3; the match to TRBD1 covers 7 bases. Germline assignment: CDR1 KGHSH and CDR2 LQKENI. This CDR3 has 14 residues. The junction had 8 bases not matched to a gene; V was cut back by 4 bases and J by 8 bases. Here the CDR3 reads CASSLDRVRDTIYF. The CDR3 DNA reads TGTGCCAGCTCACTCGACAGGGTCCGGGACACCATATATTTT.